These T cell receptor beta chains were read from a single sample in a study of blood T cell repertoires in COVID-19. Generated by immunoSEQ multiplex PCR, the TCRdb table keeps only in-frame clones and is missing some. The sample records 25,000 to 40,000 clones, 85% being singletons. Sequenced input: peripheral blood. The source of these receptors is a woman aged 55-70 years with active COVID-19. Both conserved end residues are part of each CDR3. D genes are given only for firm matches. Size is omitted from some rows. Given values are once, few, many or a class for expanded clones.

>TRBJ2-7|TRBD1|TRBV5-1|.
TGCGCCAGCAGCTTTACCGGGACAGGGCCCTACGAGCAGTACTTC
CASSFTGTGPYEQYF
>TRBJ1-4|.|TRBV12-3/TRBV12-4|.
TGTGCCAGCAGCGCCACGGGTTACATGAAACTGTTTTTT
CASSATGYMKLFF
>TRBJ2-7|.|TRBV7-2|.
TGTGCCAGCAGCCCCCTAACCGAGCAGTACTTC
CASSPLTEQYF
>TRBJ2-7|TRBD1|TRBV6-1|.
TGTGCCAGCAGTGAACCCGGGACAGGGCGCTACGAGCAGTACTTC
CASSEPGTGRYEQYF
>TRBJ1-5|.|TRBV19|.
TGTGCCAGTAGTATAGATGACGCGGGATACAATCAGCCCCAGCATTTT
CASSIDDAGYNQPQHF
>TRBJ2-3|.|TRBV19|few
TGTGCCAGTAGTATACTATACACAGATACGCAGTATTTT
CASSILYTDTQYF
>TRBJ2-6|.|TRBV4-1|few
TGCGCCAGCAGCCAAGGGCGTGGTACAGATTTCCGCTCTGGGGCCAACGTCCTGACTTTC
CASSQGRGTDFRSGANVLTF
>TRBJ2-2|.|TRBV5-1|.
TGCGCCAGCAGCTTGAAGCTCACCGGGGAGCTGTTTTTT
CASSLKLTGELFF
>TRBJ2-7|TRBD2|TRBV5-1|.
TGCGCCAGCCGTATCCTAGCGGGCCAATACGAGCAGTACTTC
CASRILAGQYEQYF
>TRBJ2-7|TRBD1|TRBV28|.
TGTGCCAGCAGTCTAACAGGGGAGACTGGCGAGCAGTACTTC
CASSLTGETGEQYF
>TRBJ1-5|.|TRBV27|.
TGTGCCAGCAGTTCGAGACAGGGCAATCAGCCCCAGCATTTT
CASSSRQGNQPQHF
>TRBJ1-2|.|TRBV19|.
TGTGCCAGTAGTATCGACAGGTCCTATGGCTACACCTTC
CASSIDRSYGYTF
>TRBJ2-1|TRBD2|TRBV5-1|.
TGCGCCAGCAGCCCCGGGACTAGCGGGGGCAATGAGCAGTTCTTC
CASSPGTSGGNEQFF
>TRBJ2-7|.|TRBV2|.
TGTGCCAGCAGTGATATGTACGAGCAGTACTTC
CASSDMYEQYF
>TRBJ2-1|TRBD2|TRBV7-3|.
TGTGCCAGCAGCTTACGGGGACTAACGACGACCGAGGTCTACAATGAGCAGTTCTTC
CASSLRGLTTTEVYNEQFF
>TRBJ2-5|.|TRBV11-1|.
TGTGCCAGCAGCTTTAATAGCTTGGAGACCCAGTACTTC
CASSFNSLETQYF
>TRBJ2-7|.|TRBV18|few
TGTGCCAGCTCACCACAGGCCGGGCAGGGTGGCCACGAGCAGTACTTC
CASSPQAGQGGHEQYF
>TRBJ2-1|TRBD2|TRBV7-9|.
TGTGCCAGCAGCTTTATTGCGGCTAGCGGGGCGCTCTACAATGAGCAGTTCTTC
CASSFIAASGALYNEQFF
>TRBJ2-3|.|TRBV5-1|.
TGCGCCAGCAGGCGGATGTGGCCAGATACGCAGTATTTT
CASRRMWPDTQYF
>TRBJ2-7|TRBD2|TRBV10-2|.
TGCGCCAGCAGTGGAAATCTAGCGGGAGCGGCCAAAGTATACTTC
CASSGNLAGAAKVYF
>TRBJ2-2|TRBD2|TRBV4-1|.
TGCGCCAGCAGCCAAGGACTAGCGGGAGGCCGGGAGCTGTTTTTT
CASSQGLAGGRELFF
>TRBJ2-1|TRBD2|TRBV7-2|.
TGTGCCAGCAGCTTAGTTACGGGAGGAGACTACAATGAGCAGTTCTTC
CASSLVTGGDYNEQFF
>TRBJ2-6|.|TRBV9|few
TGTGCCAGCAGCTTCAACAGGGCTGGGGCCAACGTCCTGACTTTC
CASSFNRAGANVLTF
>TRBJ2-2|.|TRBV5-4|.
TGTGCCAGCAGCCCCGCTGGGAGGTCCGCGAACACCGGGGAGCTGTTTTTT
CASSPAGRSANTGELFF
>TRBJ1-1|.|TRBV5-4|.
TGTGCCAGCAGCTTTAACAGGGATCTGAACACTGAAGCTTTCTTT
CASSFNRDLNTEAFF
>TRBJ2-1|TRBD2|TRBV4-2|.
TGTGCCAGCAGCGGCTCAAGCGGGGATTATAGTGAGCAGTTCTTC
CASSGSSGDYSEQFF
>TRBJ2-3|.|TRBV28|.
TGTGCCAGCAGTCCGCGGGTCACTAGCACAGATACGCAGTATTTT
CASSPRVTSTDTQYF
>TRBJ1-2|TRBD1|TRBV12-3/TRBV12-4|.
TGTGCCAGCAGCAGGGGGCCCCTTTATGGCTACACCTTC
CASSRGPLYGYTF
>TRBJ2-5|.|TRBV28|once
TGTGCCAGCAGTTTACTGGAGACCCAGTACTTC
CASSLLETQYF
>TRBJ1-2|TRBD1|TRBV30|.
TGTGCCTGGAGTTTCGCCCGCTGGACAGGGGTTGGATTAACGAATGGCTACACCTTC
CAWSFARWTGVGLTNGYTF
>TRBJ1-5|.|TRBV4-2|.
TGTGCCAGCAGCCAAGAGGGAGAGGGCCAGCCCCAGCATTTT
CASSQEGEGQPQHF
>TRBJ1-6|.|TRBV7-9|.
TGTGCCAGCAGCTTAGATCTAAGTCAGGGGAATTCACCCCTCCACTTT
CASSLDLSQGNSPLHF
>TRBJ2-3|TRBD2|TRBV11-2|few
TGTGCCAGCAGCTGGACTAGCGGGAGTCGCACAGATACGCAGTATTTT
CASSWTSGSRTDTQYF
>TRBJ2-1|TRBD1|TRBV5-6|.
TGTGCCAGCAGCTTGACTCCGGGACAGGCATACAATGAGCAGTTCTTC
CASSLTPGQAYNEQFF
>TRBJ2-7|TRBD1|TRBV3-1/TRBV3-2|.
TGTGCCAGCAGCCTTACCGGGACAGGGGGGTACGAGCAGTACTTC
CASSLTGTGGYEQYF
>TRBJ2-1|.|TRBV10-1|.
TGCGCCAGCAGTGGTCAGGGACTGGCCGAGCAGTTCTTC
CASSGQGLAEQFF
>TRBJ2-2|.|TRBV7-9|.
TGTGCCAGCAGCTTAGGGGGCTCGAACACCGGGGAGCTGTTTTTT
CASSLGGSNTGELFF
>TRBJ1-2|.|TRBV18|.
TGTGCCAGCTCACTCCAGGGGATACGCGGCTACACCTTC
CASSLQGIRGYTF
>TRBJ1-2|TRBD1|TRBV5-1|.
TGCGCCAGCAGCTTAGGACAGGGGGGCAACTATGGCTACACCTTC
CASSLGQGGNYGYTF
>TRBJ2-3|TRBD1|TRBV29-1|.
TGCAGCGTTGTGGGGGACAGGGGTAAGGATACGCAGTATTTT
CSVVGDRGKDTQYF
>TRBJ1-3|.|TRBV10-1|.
TGCGCCAGCAGCCCCGACAGCTCTGGAAACACCATATATTTT
CASSPDSSGNTIYF
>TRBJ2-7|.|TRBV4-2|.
TGTGCCAGCAGCCGGGGGACTCTCTCCTACGAGCAGTACTTC
CASSRGTLSYEQYF
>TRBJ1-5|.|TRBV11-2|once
TGTGCCAGCAGCTTAGATCAGGGGAGCAATCAGCCCCAGCATTTT
CASSLDQGSNQPQHF
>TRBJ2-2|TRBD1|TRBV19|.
TGTGCCAGTAGTATACTCGACAGGGGGCCGGGCGGGGAGCTGTTTTTT
CASSILDRGPGGELFF
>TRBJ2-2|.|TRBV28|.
TGTGCCAGCAGGCCGGACGACAGGTTCGGGGAGCTGTTTTTT
CASRPDDRFGELFF
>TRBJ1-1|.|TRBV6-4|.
TGTGCCAGCAAGGGAGCCTTTAACACTGAAGCTTTCTTT
CASKGAFNTEAFF
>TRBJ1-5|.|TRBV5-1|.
TGCGCCAGCAGCCCCCGGGACACCTATCAGCCCCAGCATTTT
CASSPRDTYQPQHF
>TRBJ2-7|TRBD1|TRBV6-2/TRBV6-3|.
TGTGCCAGCAGTTACCCCAGGGGGTTTTCCTACGAGCAGTACTTC
CASSYPRGFSYEQYF
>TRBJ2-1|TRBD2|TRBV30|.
TGTGCCGGTCGGGGGGGTCCCGGTGAGCAGTTCTTC
CAGRGGPGEQFF